What follows is one T cell receptor beta chain and its context. What it binds is not known. This sample stems from a study of cytomegalovirus exposure and HLA in healthy donors. 60 Vbeta and 13 Jbeta primers were used in PCR. TCRdb's copy holds only in-frame clones and misses some; the assay was immunoSEQ multiplex PCR. The profile shows 50,000 to 65,000 clones, about three quarters of them singletons. Overall study findings and caveats: Segments of the TCR beta V type were, in most cases, productive about 90% or about 30% of the time in an earlier analysis. Later on, a genetic analysis was performed. It linked a missense variant in DCLRE1C with V- and J-gene trimming of TCR beta.

Germline values: CDR1 PRHDT, CDR2 FYEKMQ (reference sequence). The CDR3 has 12 amino acids. V gave up 5 bases and J gave up 0 bases, with 5 bases separating them. The TCR originated in a man in his fifties in good health and CMV-seropositive. This chain connects TRBV13 to TRBJ2-7, with D maybe TRBD2 (5 bases). The sequenced material came from PBMCs. Here the CDR3 reads CASSGSSYEQYF. The CDR3 region has the DNA TGTGCCAGCAGCGGGAGCTCCTACGAGCAGTACTTC. Looking up the rest from reference TRBV13 and TRBJ2-7 gives the full variable domain: AAGVIQSPRHLIKEKRETATLKCYPIPRHDTVYWYQQGPGQDPQFLISFYEKMQSDKGSIPDRFSAQQFSDYHSELNMSSLELGDSALYFCASSGSSYEQYFGPGTRLTVT.